This TCR beta chain comes out of a study of naive and memory T cell subsets. Both TRBC1 and TRBC2 were covered by a beta constant-region primer of two equimolar oligonucleotides. Ligated cDNA was amplified by four rounds of PCR with nested alpha and beta constant-region primers and SP2. TCRdb re-derived calls from the UMI-ligation and nested PCR reads in MiXCR, one entry per CDR3 protein. The data hold approximately 9,300 distinct CDR3 sequences, with roughly 6% observed a single time. The CDR3 is 12 amino acids. Trimming left V 0 bases short and J 5 bases short, with 4 bases between. CDR1 and CDR2 from the germline V gene are MNHEY and SVGEGT.

V is TRBV6-2 or TRBV6-3 and J is TRBJ2-5, with D unclear. The receptor comes from a human donor in good health. Sequencing input: CD4+ TEMRA cells from blood. Subset given: effector memory re-expressing CD45RA, CD45RA+ CD27-. The CDR3 spells CASSYSEETQYF. In DNA, the CDR3 is TGTGCCAGCAGTTACTCGGAGGAGACCCAGTACTTC.